The text below deals with one TCR beta chain. Its specificity is not known. The CDR3 is made up of 15 amino acids. Germline V lookup: CDR1 KGHSH, CDR2 LQKENI. The V and J ends lost 3 bases and 4 bases respectively, with 13 bases between them. The data were taken from a study of radiotherapy plus CTLA-4 blockade in lung cancer. The overall study: Disease control was seen in about 30% of patients, objective responses in about 18%.

Sequencing used immunoSEQ multiplex PCR; TCRdb keeps in-frame clones, though not all of them. This table has about 28,000 clones, 70% to 85% appearing once. Study-wide findings and caveats: Reported findings show early blood T cell clone dynamics, with interferon-beta, best predicted response.

With ipilimumab providing CTLA-4 blockade, focal radiation was administered to patients who had chemo-refractory metastatic non-small-cell lung cancer. The V and J genes are TRBV18 and TRBJ1-3; no clear D gene. This material consisted of peripheral blood, taken from a patient treated with radiotherapy plus ipilimumab. This receptor was taken from a human donor with non-small cell lung cancer who had stable disease on radiotherapy plus ipilimumab. The CDR3 here is CASSPAGITGNTIYF. CDR3 coding DNA: TGTGCCAGCTCACCCGCGGGGATTACGGGAAACACCATATATTTT.